Detailed here is one T cell receptor beta chain. The CDR3 length is 16 residues. After removal of 4 bases from V and 4 bases from J, the junction contained 12 bases not matched to a gene. CDR1 and CDR2 from the germline V gene are SGHRS and YFSETQ. The record originates from a study of blood T cell repertoires in COVID-19. Study in general: Material from acute and convalescent COVID-19 was sourced from the United States, Italy and Spain. Sources were T cells, B-cell-depleted T cells, or PBMCs; the material itself was cDNA or gDNA.

As originally analysed: Estimated nucleated cell counts came from reference gene primer amplification. The assay was immunoSEQ multiplex PCR, and TCRdb's table has in-frame clones only and misses some. V, J and clone size reflect that table, while D and trimming were determined from the DNA. This table has 110,000 to 150,000 clones, 80% appearing once. The sequenced sample consisted of peripheral blood. This sequence originates from a woman in her fifties or sixties with acute or convalescent COVID-19. The genes are TRBV5-1 and TRBJ1-2, with 8 nucleotides matching TRBD1. This chain's CDR3 is CASSRGLTGEGYGYTF. The CDR3 DNA reads TGCGCCAGCAGCAGGGGGTTGACAGGGGAAGGCTATGGCTACACCTTC.